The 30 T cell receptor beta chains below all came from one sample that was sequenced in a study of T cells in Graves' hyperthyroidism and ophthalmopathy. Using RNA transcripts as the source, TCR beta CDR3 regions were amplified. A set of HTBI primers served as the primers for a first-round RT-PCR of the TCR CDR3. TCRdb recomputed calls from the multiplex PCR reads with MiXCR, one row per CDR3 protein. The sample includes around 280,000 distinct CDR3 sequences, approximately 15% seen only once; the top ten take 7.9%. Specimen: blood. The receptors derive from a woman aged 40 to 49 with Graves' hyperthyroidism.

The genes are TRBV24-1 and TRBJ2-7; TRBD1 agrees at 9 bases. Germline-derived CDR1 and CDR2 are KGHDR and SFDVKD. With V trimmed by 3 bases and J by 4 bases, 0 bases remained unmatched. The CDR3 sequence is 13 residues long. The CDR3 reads CATSDGTGYEQYF. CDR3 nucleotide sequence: TGTGCCACCAGTGATGGGACAGGGTACGAGCAGTACTTC.

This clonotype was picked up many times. CDR3 nucleotides: TGTGCCAGCAGTTTCGGACAGTCGCCCCAGCATTTT. Translation: CASSFGQSPQHF. This rearrangement joins TRBV28 to TRBJ1-5; weak D call: TRBD1 (6 bases). V was trimmed by 3 bases and J by 9 bases, leaving 9 bases between them. This CDR3 is built from 12 residues. In germline, CDR1 is MDHEN, CDR2 SYDVKM.

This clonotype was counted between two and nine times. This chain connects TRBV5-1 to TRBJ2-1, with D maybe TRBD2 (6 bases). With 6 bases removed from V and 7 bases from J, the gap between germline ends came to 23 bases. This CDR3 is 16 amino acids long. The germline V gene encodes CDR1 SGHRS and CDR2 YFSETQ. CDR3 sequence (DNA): TGCGCCAGCAACCGAATATTGGGGGGACCGGTTAATGAGCAGTTCTTC. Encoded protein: CASNRILGGPVNEQFF. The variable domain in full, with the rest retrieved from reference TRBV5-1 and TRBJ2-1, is KAGVTQTPRYLIKTRGQQVTLSCSPISGHRSVSWYQQTPGQGLQFLFEYFSETQRNKGNFPGRFSGRQFSNSRSEMNVSTLELGDSALYLCASNRILGGPVNEQFFGPGTRLTVL.

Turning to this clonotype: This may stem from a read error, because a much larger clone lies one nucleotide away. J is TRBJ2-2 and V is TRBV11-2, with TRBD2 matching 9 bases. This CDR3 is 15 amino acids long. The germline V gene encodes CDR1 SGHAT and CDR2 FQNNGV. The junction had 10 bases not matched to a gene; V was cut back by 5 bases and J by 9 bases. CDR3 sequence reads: CASSATSGSIRELFF. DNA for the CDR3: TGTGCCAGCAGCGCCACTAGCGGGTCGATCAGGGAGCTGTTTTTT.

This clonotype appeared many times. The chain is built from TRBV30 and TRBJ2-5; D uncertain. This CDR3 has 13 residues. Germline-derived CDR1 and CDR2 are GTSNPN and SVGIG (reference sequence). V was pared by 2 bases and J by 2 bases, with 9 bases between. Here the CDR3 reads CAWSMGNQETQYF. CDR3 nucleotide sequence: TGTGCCTGGAGTATGGGGAATCAAGAGACCCAGTACTTC.

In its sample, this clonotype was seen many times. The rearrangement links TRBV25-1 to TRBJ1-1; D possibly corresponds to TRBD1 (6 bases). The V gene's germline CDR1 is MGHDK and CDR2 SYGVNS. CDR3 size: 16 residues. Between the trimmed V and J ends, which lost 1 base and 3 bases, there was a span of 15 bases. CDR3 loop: CASSELQGTGDTEAFF. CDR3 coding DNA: TGTGCCAGCAGTGAATTACAGGGCACGGGGGACACTGAAGCTTTCTTT.

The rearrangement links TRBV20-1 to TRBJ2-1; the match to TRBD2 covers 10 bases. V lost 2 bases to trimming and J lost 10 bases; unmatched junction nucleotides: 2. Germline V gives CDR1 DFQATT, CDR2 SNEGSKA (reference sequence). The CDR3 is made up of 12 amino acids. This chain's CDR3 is CSARPTSGEQFF. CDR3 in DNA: TGCAGTGCTAGACCGACTAGCGGGGAGCAGTTCTTC.

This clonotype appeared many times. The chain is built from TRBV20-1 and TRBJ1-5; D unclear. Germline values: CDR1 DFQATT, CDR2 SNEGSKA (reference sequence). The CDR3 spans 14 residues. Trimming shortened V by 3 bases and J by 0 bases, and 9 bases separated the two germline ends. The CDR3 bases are TGCAGTGCTAGTGTCGGGTTTAGCAATCAGCCCCAGCATTTT. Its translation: CSASVGFSNQPQHF.

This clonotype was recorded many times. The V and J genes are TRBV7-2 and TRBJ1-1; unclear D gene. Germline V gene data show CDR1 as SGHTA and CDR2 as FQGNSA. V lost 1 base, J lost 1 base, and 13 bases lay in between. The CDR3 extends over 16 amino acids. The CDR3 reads CASSLEGGVGNTEAFF. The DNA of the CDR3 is TGTGCCAGCAGCTTAGAGGGCGGGGTGGGGAACACTGAAGCTTTCTTT.

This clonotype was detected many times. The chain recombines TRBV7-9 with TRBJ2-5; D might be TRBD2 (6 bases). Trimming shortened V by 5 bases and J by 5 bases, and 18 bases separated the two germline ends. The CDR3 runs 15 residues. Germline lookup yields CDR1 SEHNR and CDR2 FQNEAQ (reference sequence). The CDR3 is CASSPPFERVETQYF. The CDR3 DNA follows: TGTGCCAGCAGCCCCCCGTTCGAGCGGGTGGAGACCCAGTACTTC.

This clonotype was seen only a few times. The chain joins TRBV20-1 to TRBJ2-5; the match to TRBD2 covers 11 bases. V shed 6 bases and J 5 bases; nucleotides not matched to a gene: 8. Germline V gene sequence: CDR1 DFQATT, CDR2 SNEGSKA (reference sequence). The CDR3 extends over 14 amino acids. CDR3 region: CSASTSGVQETQYF. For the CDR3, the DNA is TGCAGTGCCTCGACTAGCGGGGTGCAGGAGACCCAGTACTTC.

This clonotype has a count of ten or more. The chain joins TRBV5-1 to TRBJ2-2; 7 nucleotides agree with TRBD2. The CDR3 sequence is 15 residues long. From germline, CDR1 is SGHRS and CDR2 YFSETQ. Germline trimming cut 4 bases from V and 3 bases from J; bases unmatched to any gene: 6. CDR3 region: CASSLEGRDTGELFF. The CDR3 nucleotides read TGCGCCAGCAGCCTCGAAGGGAGGGACACCGGGGAGCTGTTTTTT.

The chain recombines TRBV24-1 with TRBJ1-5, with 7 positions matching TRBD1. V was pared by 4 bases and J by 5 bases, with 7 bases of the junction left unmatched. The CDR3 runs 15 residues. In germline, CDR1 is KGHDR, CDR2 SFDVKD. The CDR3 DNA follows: TGTGCCACCAGTGAAAACAGGGGTAATCATCAGCCCCAGCATTTT. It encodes CATSENRGNHQPQHF.

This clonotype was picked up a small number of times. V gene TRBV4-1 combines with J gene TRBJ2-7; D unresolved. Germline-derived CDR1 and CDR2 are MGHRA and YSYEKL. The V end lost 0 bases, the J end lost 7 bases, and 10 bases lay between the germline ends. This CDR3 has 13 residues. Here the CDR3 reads CASSQDAGREQYF. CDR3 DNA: TGCGCCAGCAGCCAAGATGCAGGTCGGGAGCAGTACTTC.

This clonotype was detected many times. The CDR3 is CASSEPGRGHTEAFF. CDR3 in DNA: TGTGCCAGCAGTGAACCAGGGAGGGGGCACACTGAAGCTTTCTTT. The rearrangement joins TRBV6-1 to TRBJ1-1, with 7 bases identical to TRBD1. The trim removed 2 bases at V and 3 bases at J, leaving 6 bases unmatched. The CDR3 is made up of 15 amino acids. The germline V gene encodes CDR1 MNHNS and CDR2 SASEGT.

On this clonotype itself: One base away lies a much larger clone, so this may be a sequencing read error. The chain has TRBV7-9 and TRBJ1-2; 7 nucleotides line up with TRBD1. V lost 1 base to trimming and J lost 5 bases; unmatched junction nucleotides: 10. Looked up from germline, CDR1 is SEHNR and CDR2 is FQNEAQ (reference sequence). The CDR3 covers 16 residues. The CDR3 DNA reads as TGTGCCAGCAGCTTAGGGCGCAGGGGGTCTGGATATGGCTACACCTTC. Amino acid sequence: CASSLGRRGSGYGYTF.

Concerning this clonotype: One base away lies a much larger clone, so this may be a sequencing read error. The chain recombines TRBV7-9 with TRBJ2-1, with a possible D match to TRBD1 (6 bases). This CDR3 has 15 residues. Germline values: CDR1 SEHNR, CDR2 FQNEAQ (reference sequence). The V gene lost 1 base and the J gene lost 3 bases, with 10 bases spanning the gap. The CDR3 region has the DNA TGTGCCAGCAGCTTAGTCAGGGGATTCTACAATGAGCAGTTCTTC. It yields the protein CASSLVRGFYNEQFF.

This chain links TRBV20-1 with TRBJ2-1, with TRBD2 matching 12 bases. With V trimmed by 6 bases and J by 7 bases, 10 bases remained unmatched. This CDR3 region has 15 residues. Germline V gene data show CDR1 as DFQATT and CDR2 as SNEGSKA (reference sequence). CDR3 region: CSATSLAGGPNEQFF. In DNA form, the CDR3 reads TGCAGTGCCACCTCCCTAGCGGGAGGGCCTAATGAGCAGTTCTTC.

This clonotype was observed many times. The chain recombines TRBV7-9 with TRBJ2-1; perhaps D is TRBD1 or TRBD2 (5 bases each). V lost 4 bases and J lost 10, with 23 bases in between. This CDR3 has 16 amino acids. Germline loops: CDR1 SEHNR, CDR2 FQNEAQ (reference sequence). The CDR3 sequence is CASSSATLVGDFEQFF. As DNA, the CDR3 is TGTGCCAGCAGCTCCGCTACTTTGGTGGGGGATTTCGAGCAGTTCTTC.

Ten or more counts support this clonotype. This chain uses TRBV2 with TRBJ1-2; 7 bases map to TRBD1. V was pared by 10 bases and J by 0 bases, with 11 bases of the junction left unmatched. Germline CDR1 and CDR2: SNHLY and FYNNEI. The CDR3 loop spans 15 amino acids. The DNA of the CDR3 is TGTGCCACCGGGACAGCCCCCGGAGCTAACTATGGCTACACCTTC. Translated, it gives CATGTAPGANYGYTF.

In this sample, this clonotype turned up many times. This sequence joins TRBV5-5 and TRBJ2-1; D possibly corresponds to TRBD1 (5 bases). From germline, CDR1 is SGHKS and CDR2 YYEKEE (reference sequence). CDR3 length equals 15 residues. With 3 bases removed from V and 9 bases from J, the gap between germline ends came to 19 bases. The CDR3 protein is CASSSEGALRSEQFF. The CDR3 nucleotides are TGTGCCAGCAGCTCCGAAGGGGCCCTAAGGAGTGAGCAGTTCTTC.

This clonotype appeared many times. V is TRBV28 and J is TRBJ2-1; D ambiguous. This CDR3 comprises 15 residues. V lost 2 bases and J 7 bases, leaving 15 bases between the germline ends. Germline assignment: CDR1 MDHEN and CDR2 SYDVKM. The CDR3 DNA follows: TGTGCCAGCAGTTTAAGCCAACCACTGACTAATGAGCAGTTCTTC. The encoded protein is CASSLSQPLTNEQFF. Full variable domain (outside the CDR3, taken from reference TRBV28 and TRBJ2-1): DVKVTQSSRYLVKRTGEKVFLECVQDMDHENMFWYRQDPGLGLRLIYFSYDVKMKEKGDIPEGYSVSREKKERFSLILESASTNQTSMYLCASSLSQPLTNEQFFGPGTRLTVL.

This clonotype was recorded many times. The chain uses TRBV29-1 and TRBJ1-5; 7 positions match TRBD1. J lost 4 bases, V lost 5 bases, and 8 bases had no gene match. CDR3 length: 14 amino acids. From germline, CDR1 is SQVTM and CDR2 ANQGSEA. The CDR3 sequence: CSVSTGVGNQPQHF. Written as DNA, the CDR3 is TGCAGCGTTAGTACAGGGGTAGGAAATCAGCCCCAGCATTTT.

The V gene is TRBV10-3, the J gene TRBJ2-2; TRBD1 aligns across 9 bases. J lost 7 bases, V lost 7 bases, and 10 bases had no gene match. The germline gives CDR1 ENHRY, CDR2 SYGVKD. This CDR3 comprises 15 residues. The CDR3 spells CAITDRGLDGGELFF. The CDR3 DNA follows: TGTGCCATCACGGACAGGGGTCTTGACGGCGGGGAGCTGTTTTTT.

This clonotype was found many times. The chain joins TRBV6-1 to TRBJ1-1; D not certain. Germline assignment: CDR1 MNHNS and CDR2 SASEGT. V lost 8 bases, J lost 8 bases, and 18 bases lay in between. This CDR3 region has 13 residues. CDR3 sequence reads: CASGYRGLVEAFF. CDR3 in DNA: TGTGCCAGCGGGTACAGAGGTCTCGTCGAAGCTTTCTTT.

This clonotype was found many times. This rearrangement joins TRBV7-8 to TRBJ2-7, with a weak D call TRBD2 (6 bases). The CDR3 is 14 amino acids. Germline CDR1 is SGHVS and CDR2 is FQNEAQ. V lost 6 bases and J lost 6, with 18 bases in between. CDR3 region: CASSSGSPEGEQYF. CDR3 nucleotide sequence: TGTGCCAGCAGTTCCGGATCCCCGGAGGGCGAGCAGTACTTC. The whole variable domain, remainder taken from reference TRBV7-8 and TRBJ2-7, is GAGVSQSPRYKVAKRGQDVALRCDPISGHVSLFWYQQALGQGPEFLTYFQNEAQLDKSGLPSDRFFAERPEGSVSTLKIQRTQQEDSAVYLCASSSGSPEGEQYFGPGTRLTVT.

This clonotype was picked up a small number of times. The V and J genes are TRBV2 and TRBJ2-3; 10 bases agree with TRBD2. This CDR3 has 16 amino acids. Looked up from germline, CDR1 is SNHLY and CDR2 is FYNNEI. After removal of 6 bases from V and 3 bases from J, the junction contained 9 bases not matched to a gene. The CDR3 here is CASRTPGLASTDTQYF. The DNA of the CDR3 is TGTGCCAGCAGAACCCCGGGACTAGCGTCTACAGATACGCAGTATTTT. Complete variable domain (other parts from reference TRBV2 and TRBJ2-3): EPEVTQTPSHQVTQMGQEVILRCVPISNHLYFYWYRQILGQKVEFLVSFYNNEISEKSEIFDDQFSVERPDGSNFTLKIRSTKLEDSAMYFCASRTPGLASTDTQYFGPGTRLTVL.

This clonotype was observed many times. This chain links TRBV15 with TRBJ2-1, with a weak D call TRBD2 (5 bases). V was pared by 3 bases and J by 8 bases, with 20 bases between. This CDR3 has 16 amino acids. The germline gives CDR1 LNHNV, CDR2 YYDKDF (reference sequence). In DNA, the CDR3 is TGTGCCACCAGCAGGCCGTGGGTGGGAGATGGCGATGAGCAGTTCTTC. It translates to CATSRPWVGDGDEQFF.

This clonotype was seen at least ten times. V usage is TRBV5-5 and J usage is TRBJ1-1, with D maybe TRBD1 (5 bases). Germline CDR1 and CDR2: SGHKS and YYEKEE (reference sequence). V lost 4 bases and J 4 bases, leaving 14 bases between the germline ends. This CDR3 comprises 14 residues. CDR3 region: CASSRQRSTTEAFF. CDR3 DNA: TGTGCCAGCAGCCGACAGCGGAGTACCACTGAAGCTTTCTTT.

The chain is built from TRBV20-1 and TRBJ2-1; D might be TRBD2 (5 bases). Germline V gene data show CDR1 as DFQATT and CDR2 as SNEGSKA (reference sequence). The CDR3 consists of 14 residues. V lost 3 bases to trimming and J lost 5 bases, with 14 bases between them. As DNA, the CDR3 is TGCAGTGCTAGGGTAACGCGGGTCCACAATGAGCAGTTCTTC. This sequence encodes CSARVTRVHNEQFF.